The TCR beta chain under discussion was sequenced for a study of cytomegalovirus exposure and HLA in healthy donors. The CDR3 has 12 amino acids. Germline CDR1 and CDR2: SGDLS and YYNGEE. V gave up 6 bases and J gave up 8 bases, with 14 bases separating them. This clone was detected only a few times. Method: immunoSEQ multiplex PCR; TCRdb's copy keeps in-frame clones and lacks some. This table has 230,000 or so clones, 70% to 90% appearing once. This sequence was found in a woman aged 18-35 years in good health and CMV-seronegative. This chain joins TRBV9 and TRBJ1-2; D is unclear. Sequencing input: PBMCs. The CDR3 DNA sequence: TGTGCCAGCACGAACGGAGCGAGGGGCTACACCTTC. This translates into CASTNGARGYTF. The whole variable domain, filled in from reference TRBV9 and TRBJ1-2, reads DSGVTQTPKHLITATGQRVTLRCSPRSGDLSVYWYQQSLDQGLQFLIQYYNGEERAKGNILERFSAQQFPDLHSELNLSSLELGDSALYFCASTNGARGYTFGSGTRLTVV.